This paragraph reports one T cell receptor beta chain. Trimming pared 1 base from V and 4 bases from J, leaving 7 bases between. In germline, CDR1 is SGHAT, CDR2 FQNNGV. The CDR3 is 13 amino acids. Study processing details: By means of reference gene primer amplification, nucleated cell counts were estimated. Clones were read by immunoSEQ multiplex PCR, and TCRdb kept only the in-frame ones, dropping some. The V and J calls and clone size come from that table; D and trimming were worked out from the DNA. The table includes some 94,000 clones, around 87% detected once. This sample is part of a study of blood T cell repertoires in COVID-19. Overall study context: The United States, Italy and Spain supplied acute and convalescent COVID-19 samples.

The sequenced material came from peripheral blood. This chain joins TRBV11-2 and TRBJ1-2; D is unclear. The source is a human donor in a cohort sampled during active COVID-19. The CDR3 DNA reads TGTGCCAGCAGCTTAGGGCCAACCTATGGCTACACCTTC. It yields the protein CASSLGPTYGYTF.